This T cell receptor beta chain was sequenced in a study of shared clonotypes between healthy human individuals. Study context: Samples came from two female and a few male donors aged 18 to 49.

A remark on this clone: The antigen is undetermined.

CDR3 size: 16 residues. J was trimmed by 2 bases and V by 5 bases; bases with no gene match: 6. Germline values: CDR1 MDHEN, CDR2 SYDVKM. This table comes from immunoSEQ multiplex PCR, and its TCRdb copy is limited to in-frame clones, with some not included. The sample includes 2 million to 3 million clones, approximately 94% of them seen just once. Broader study findings: Sharing across four donors was highest in naive CD4 (roughly 5%) and lowest in memory CD8 (about 0.4%). Sequencing depth was expected to affect clonotype sharing among donors.

The chain is built from TRBV28 and TRBJ2-7, with 13 bases that match TRBD2. The TCR sequence derives from a young man in good health. Some clones in this sample may be carry-over from other donors' samples. Sequences were obtained from naive CD4+ T cells from PBMCs. The subset is: CD45RA+ positively selected. The CDR3 protein is CASSRPGLAGTYEQYF. The CDR3 region has the DNA TGTGCCAGCAGTCGACCGGGACTAGCGGGAACCTACGAGCAGTACTTC. The variable domain in full, completed from reference TRBV28 and TRBJ2-7, reads DVKVTQSSRYLVKRTGEKVFLECVQDMDHENMFWYRQDPGLGLRLIYFSYDVKMKEKGDIPEGYSVSREKKERFSLILESASTNQTSMYLCASSRPGLAGTYEQYFGPGTRLTVT.